What follows are 13 T cell receptor beta chains derived from one specimen sequenced in a study of human T cells and chemical hapten exposure. TCRdb reanalysed the RACE reads using MiXCR and keeps one entry per CDR3 protein. The repertoire consists of 75,000 to 100,000 distinct CDR3 sequences, with 9.3% occurring once and the leading ten covering just over 2%. The time point: patch test 2, 6 weeks after DPC sensitization. The treatment is: therapeutic diphenylcyclopropenone sensitization with weekly scalp DPC. This material consisted of whole blood, taken in connection with sensitization to the hapten diphenylcyclopropenone (DPC). The receptors here all came from a middle-aged woman with alopecia areata. Some clones in this sample may be carry-over from other donors' samples.

The chain joins TRBV20-1 to TRBJ2-6; D call uncertain. Trimming left V 0 bases short and J 0 bases short, with 12 bases between. The CDR3 runs 17 residues. Germline-derived CDR1 and CDR2 are DFQATT and SNEGSKA (reference sequence). The CDR3 DNA reads as TGCAGTGCTAGAGACCCGGATCTGATCTCTGGGGCCAACGTCCTGACTTTC. Its protein is CSARDPDLISGANVLTF.

The J gene is TRBJ1-1, the V gene TRBV20-1; 9 bases are a match to TRBD1. CDR3 length: 14 amino acids. With V trimmed by 2 bases and J by 11 bases, 12 bases remained unmatched. CDR1 is DFQATT and CDR2 is SNEGSKA in the germline V gene (reference sequence). The CDR3 DNA follows: TGCAGTGCTAGACAGGCGGGACAGGGTCTTTGGGCTTTCTTT. Its protein product is CSARQAGQGLWAFF.

This clonotype was seen at least ten times. The J gene is TRBJ1-1, the V gene TRBV29-1, with D unclear. The CDR3 runs to 12 residues. V was trimmed by 2 bases and J by 1 base, leaving 5 bases between them. The germline V gene has CDR1 SQVTM and CDR2 ANQGSEA. CDR3 bases: TGCAGCGTTGAATGGGGGAACACTGAAGCTTTCTTT. Its translation: CSVEWGNTEAFF.

This clonotype was found many times. The CDR3 DNA reads as TGTGCCATCAGTCCTAAGAGCACAGATACGCAGTATTTT. Translating it yields CAISPKSTDTQYF. J is TRBJ2-3 and V is TRBV10-3; D ambiguous. In germline, CDR1 is ENHRY, CDR2 SYGVKD. Trimming pared 5 bases from V and 0 bases from J, leaving 6 bases between. The CDR3 runs to 13 residues.

This clonotype was detected many times. The V and J genes are TRBV6-5 and TRBJ2-3, with 11 positions matching TRBD2. The J segment lost 6 bases and the V segment lost 4 bases, leaving 3 bases of the junction unmatched. Germline loops: CDR1 MNHEY, CDR2 SVGAGI. This CDR3 contains 14 residues. CDR3 DNA sequence: TGTGCCAGCAGTTTAGCGGGAGGGGGGGATACGCAGTATTTT. Translating it yields CASSLAGGGDTQYF.

This clonotype appeared many times. The J gene is TRBJ2-1, the V gene TRBV11-3; 7 bases line up with TRBD2. Trimming took 5 bases from V and 0 from J; bases not matched to a gene: 1. This CDR3 is built from 14 residues. The germline V gene encodes CDR1 SGHNT and CDR2 YENEEA. Here the CDR3 reads CASSRDYSYNEQFF. CDR3 sequence (DNA): TGTGCCAGCAGCCGGGACTACTCCTACAATGAGCAGTTCTTC.

This clonotype was seen a handful of times. This rearrangement joins TRBV27 to TRBJ2-7; 7 bases are a match to TRBD1. Germline loops: CDR1 MNHEY, CDR2 SMNVEV (reference sequence). The V segment lost 5 bases and the J segment 2 bases; nucleotides outside the gene matches: 6. The length of the CDR3 is 14 residues. In DNA, the CDR3 is TGTGCCAGCAGTAGCGTGGGACAGCCCTACGAGCAGTACTTC. It is translated as CASSSVGQPYEQYF.

This clonotype occurred many times. The chain carries TRBV3-1 and TRBJ1-1, with D possibly being TRBD1 (5 bases). Germline values: CDR1 LGHDT, CDR2 YNNKEL (reference sequence). This CDR3 region has 14 residues. Trimming removed 2 bases at V and 5 bases at J, with 12 bases between. This CDR3 is CASSQRGTGTEAFF. The DNA for the CDR3 is TGTGCCAGCAGCCAAAGAGGGACTGGGACTGAAGCTTTCTTT.

This clonotype was detected many times. V usage is TRBV12-5 and J usage is TRBJ1-1, with D uncertain. The germline CDR1 and CDR2 sequences are LGHNT and FRNRAP. The V gene lost 2 bases and the J gene lost 10 bases, with 11 bases spanning the gap. The CDR3 sequence is 12 residues long. CDR3 amino acids: CASGLPNSGAFF. CDR3 in DNA: TGTGCTAGTGGTTTGCCGAATTCTGGAGCTTTCTTT.

The chain has TRBV20-1 and TRBJ1-5, with 9 bases matching TRBD1. Germline V gene sequence: CDR1 DFQATT, CDR2 SNEGSKA (reference sequence). V shed 4 bases and J 3 bases; nucleotides not matched to a gene: 4. The CDR3 extends over 14 amino acids. Written as DNA, the CDR3 is TGCAGTGCTAACAGGGGGCTTGTCAATCAGCCCCAGCATTTT. Translation: CSANRGLVNQPQHF.

In this sample, this clonotype turned up a few times. This sequence joins TRBV6-5 and TRBJ1-5; D may be TRBD1 (5 bases). Germline V gives CDR1 MNHEY, CDR2 SVGAGI. V lost 10 bases and J 5 bases, leaving 18 bases between the germline ends. This CDR3 contains 14 residues. CDR3 bases: TGTGCCACCGGGACGGATGGTCTTCATCAGCCCCAGCATTTT. Its translation: CATGTDGLHQPQHF.

The chain has TRBV7-2 and TRBJ1-5; D might be TRBD1 (5 bases). Per the germline V gene, CDR1 is SGHTA and CDR2 is FQGNSA. CDR3 length equals 14 residues. V lost 0 bases, J lost 7 bases, and 10 bases lay in between. The DNA of the CDR3 is TGTGCCAGCAGCTTAGCTGGGGGGGAACAGCCCCAGCATTTT. It encodes CASSLAGGEQPQHF.

The genes are TRBV29-1 and TRBJ2-1; 11 bases fit TRBD1. The CDR3 loop spans 13 amino acids. Germline assignment: CDR1 SQVTM and CDR2 ANQGSEA. Trimming took 7 bases from V and 5 from J; bases not matched to a gene: 4. CDR3 amino acids: CSAGTGGHNEQFF. CDR3 sequence (DNA): TGCAGCGCCGGGACAGGGGGGCACAATGAGCAGTTCTTC.